This T cell receptor (beta chain) emerged from a study of blood T cells in healthy people across ages. Between the trimmed V and J ends, which lost 0 bases and 5 bases, there was a span of 8 bases. Per the germline V gene, CDR1 is DFQATT and CDR2 is SNEGSKA (reference sequence). This CDR3 region has 13 residues. Primed by a sample-barcoded 5' primer and a J-beta primer mix, a second PCR proceeded for roughly 6 to 12 cycles. Via MiXCR, TCRdb re-called the 5' RACE reads, giving one row per CDR3 protein. The data contain about 1.6 million distinct CDR3 sequences, about 32% of them singletons. Source material: blood. The TCR originated in a woman aged 25 to 39 in good health. This sequence joins TRBV20-1 and TRBJ2-1; D might be TRBD2 (5 bases). The CDR3 DNA sequence: TGCAGTGCTAGAGATCGGGGTCACAATGAGCAGTTCTTC. Protein sequence: CSARDRGHNEQFF.